Presented here are 22 T cell receptor beta chains from one specimen sequenced in a study of monozygotic twins with inflammatory bowel disease. After re-calling the 5' RACE reads, TCRdb lists one entry per CDR3 protein, DNA absent. The listing records some 130,000 distinct CDR3 sequences. Sequenced: blood. These TCRs come from a human donor with ulcerative colitis or Crohn's disease, or a healthy co-twin of an affected twin (not recorded which).

This chain links TRBV3-1 with TRBJ2-3; the TCRdb D gene call, TRBD2, has no DNA to confirm it. The CDR3 is 17 residues long. Germline CDR1 reads LGHDT; CDR2 reads YNNKEL (reference sequence). The CDR3 loop reads CASSRPSWGGITDTQYF.

V is TRBV6-2 or TRBV6-3 and J is TRBJ1-3; the D gene TCRdb calls, TRBD1, cannot be checked with no DNA. Germline CDR1 is MNHEY and CDR2 is SVGEGT. The CDR3 has 15 residues. CDR3 protein: CASSYQGVSGNTIYF.

The chain combines TRBV14 with TRBJ2-3; TCRdb picks TRBD2, but there is no DNA to check that call. This CDR3 is 17 amino acids long. Germline lookup yields CDR1 SGHDN and CDR2 FVKESK. The CDR3 reads CASSQASAGGNTDTQYF.

The chain joins TRBV30 to TRBJ2-5; TCRdb proposes TRBD2, but this gene call is untestable without DNA. Germline V gives CDR1 GTSNPN, CDR2 SVGIG (reference sequence). This CDR3 comprises 20 residues. The CDR3 sequence: CAWSVRTAWASGIRQETQYF.

The rearrangement uses TRBV12-3 or TRBV12-4 and TRBJ2-7; TCRdb lists TRBD2, though no DNA is available to test this call. The CDR3 length is 11 residues. The CDR3: CASSPAGEQYF.

The chain couples TRBV20-1 to TRBJ2-3; checking the TCRdb D call of TRBD1 is not possible without DNA. The CDR3 covers 13 residues. Germline values: CDR1 DFQATT, CDR2 SNEGSKA (reference sequence). The CDR3 is CSARWTGSDTQYF.

This rearrangement joins TRBV28 to TRBJ1-1; TCRdb picks TRBD1, but there is no DNA to check that call. The CDR3 contains 14 residues. The germline V gene encodes CDR1 MDHEN and CDR2 SYDVKM. Here the CDR3 reads CASNHRGLGTEAFF.

This rearrangement joins TRBV20-1 to TRBJ2-5; absent DNA, TCRdb's TRBD2 call cannot be checked. This CDR3 has 15 residues. Germline V gene sequence: CDR1 DFQATT, CDR2 SNEGSKA (reference sequence). CDR3: CSARGLAGSQETQYF.

The V gene is TRBV3-1, the J gene TRBJ2-3; the TRBD2 assignment by TCRdb is unverifiable without DNA. The CDR3 extends over 16 amino acids. Per the germline V gene, CDR1 is LGHDT and CDR2 is YNNKEL (reference sequence). The CDR3 sequence: CASSQVGAANTDTQYF.

V gene TRBV20-1 combines with J gene TRBJ2-3; no DNA is available, so the TRBD1 call from TCRdb remains unchecked. This CDR3 spans 14 amino acids. Germline lookup yields CDR1 DFQATT and CDR2 SNEGSKA (reference sequence). Here the CDR3 reads CSAAQGASTDTQYF.

V usage is TRBV27 and J usage is TRBJ2-7; TCRdb lists TRBD2, though no DNA is available to test this call. The CDR3 extends over 13 amino acids. Germline CDR1 MNHEY, CDR2 SMNVEV (reference sequence). Here the CDR3 reads CASSSTAEGEQYF.

The V and J genes are TRBV24-1 and TRBJ2-3. The CDR3 extends over 11 amino acids. Germline V gives CDR1 KGHDR, CDR2 SFDVKD. The CDR3 loop reads CATSDVDTQYF.

The chain recombines TRBV15 with TRBJ2-1; the D call of TRBD2 rests on TCRdb alone, since no DNA is present to check it. Germline V gives CDR1 LNHNV, CDR2 YYDKDF (reference sequence). CDR3 length: 16 residues. This CDR3 is CATSRRGSGSFYEQFF.

This chain links TRBV27 with TRBJ2-3; TCRdb calls TRBD1, which cannot be checked without DNA. CDR1 and CDR2 from the germline V gene are MNHEY and SMNVEV (reference sequence). This CDR3 has 15 residues. Here the CDR3 reads CASRPEGGMEDTQYF.

The J gene is TRBJ1-3, the V gene TRBV5-1. CDR1 is SGHRS and CDR2 is YFSETQ in the germline V gene. This CDR3 spans 13 amino acids. CDR3 protein: CASSWDGGNTIYF.

This chain uses TRBV7-9 with TRBJ1-1. Germline assignment: CDR1 SEHNR and CDR2 FQNEAQ (reference sequence). The CDR3 has 14 residues. The CDR3 loop is CASSPKGQLLFAFF.

V and J are TRBV27 and TRBJ2-7; without DNA, the TCRdb call of TRBD1 cannot be checked. CDR1 is MNHEY, CDR2 SMNVEV, per germline (reference sequence). The CDR3 sequence is 17 residues long. CDR3 region: CASSFRGVGGLHFEQYF.

V gene TRBV7-6 combines with J gene TRBJ2-7; no DNA is available, so the TRBD2 call from TCRdb remains unchecked. CDR3 length equals 15 residues. The germline CDR1 and CDR2 sequences are SGHVS and FNYEAQ. The CDR3 here is CASSRRLAGDYEQYF.

The J gene is TRBJ2-1, the V gene TRBV24-1. This CDR3 comprises 12 residues. In germline, CDR1 is KGHDR, CDR2 SFDVKD. The CDR3 region is CATRTGYNEQFF.

The chain uses TRBV5-6 and TRBJ1-1; as DNA is missing, the TRBD1 call by TCRdb cannot be tested. The CDR3 runs to 16 residues. The germline CDR1 and CDR2 sequences are SGHDT and YYEEEE. CDR3 amino acids: CASSSDTGAMNTEAFF.

This chain uses TRBV20-1 with TRBJ2-7; the TCRdb D gene call, TRBD1, has no DNA to confirm it. CDR1 and CDR2 (germline): DFQATT, SNEGSKA (reference sequence). This CDR3 has 14 residues. The CDR3 sequence: CSARLQVRSYEQYF.

This chain links TRBV5-1 with TRBJ2-7; without DNA, the TCRdb call of TRBD1 cannot be checked. Germline CDR1 is SGHRS and CDR2 is YFSETQ. This CDR3 contains 15 residues. CDR3 in amino acids: CASSPGQGPSYEQYF.